The 21 T cell receptor beta chains given below trace back to one sample, sequenced in a study of blood T cell repertoires in COVID-19. Some clones are missing from TCRdb's copy, which holds only in-frame ones; the method was immunoSEQ multiplex PCR. The repertoire holds 150,000 or so clones, with about 90% as singletons. The sequenced sample consisted of PBMCs or T cells enriched from blood (not recorded which). The receptors stem from a human donor with acute COVID-19. The donor label of this sample is uncertain.

CDR3 residues: CASSYSTGLATEQYF. The CDR3 region has the DNA TGTGCCAGCAGTTACTCAACAGGACTAGCCACCGAGCAGTACTTC. The genes are TRBV6-2 or TRBV6-3 and TRBJ2-7, with 8 bases that match TRBD2. Unmatched junction bases numbered 7, after V lost 0 bases and J lost 6 bases. Germline V gives CDR1 MNHEY, CDR2 SVGEGT. The CDR3 is 15 residues long.

Only a few counts were recorded for this clone. The rearrangement uses TRBV6-2 or TRBV6-3 and TRBJ2-7; 9 positions agree with TRBD1. The V gene's germline CDR1 is MNHEY and CDR2 SVGEGT. J was trimmed by 1 base and V by 0 bases; bases with no gene match: 1. The CDR3 sequence is 15 residues long. In DNA form, the CDR3 reads TGTGCCAGCAGTTACTCCGGGACAGGGTCCTACGAGCAGTACTTC. It yields the protein CASSYSGTGSYEQYF.

The V and J genes are TRBV6-5 and TRBJ1-4, with D maybe TRBD1 (5 bases). V lost 8 bases and J lost 4, with 14 bases in between. The CDR3 covers 14 residues. Germline V gene sequence: CDR1 MNHEY, CDR2 SVGAGI. CDR3 sequence: CASRMGQGNEKLFF. The CDR3, as DNA: TGTGCCAGCCGCATGGGGCAGGGTAATGAAAAACTGTTTTTT.

This clone was picked up one time. This sequence joins TRBV28 and TRBJ2-7, with D perhaps TRBD2 (5 bases). The CDR3 contains 14 residues. CDR1 MDHEN and CDR2 SYDVKM come from the germline V gene. V gave up 6 bases and J gave up 5 bases, with 17 bases separating them. The CDR3 spells CASSLSLAGDEQYF. CDR3 DNA sequence: TGTGCCAGCAGCCTGAGCCTGGCCGGGGACGAGCAGTACTTC.

This clone was recorded once. The rearrangement uses TRBV5-1 and TRBJ2-1; TRBD2 might be the D (7 bases). V was pared by 9 bases and J by 1 base, with 11 bases between. Germline CDR1 and CDR2: SGHRS and YFSETQ. The CDR3 spans 13 residues. The CDR3 is CATGGGSYNEQFF. The CDR3 nucleotides read TGCGCCACGGGGGGCGGATCCTACAATGAGCAGTTCTTC. The variable domain in full, with the rest retrieved from reference TRBV5-1 and TRBJ2-1, is KAGVTQTPRYLIKTRGQQVTLSCSPISGHRSVSWYQQTPGQGLQFLFEYFSETQRNKGNFPGRFSGRQFSNSRSEMNVSTLELGDSALYLCATGGGSYNEQFFGPGTRLTVL.

V is TRBV7-3 and J is TRBJ2-2; D is ambiguous. Germline V lookup: CDR1 SGHTA, CDR2 FQGTGA. Deletions cut 1 base from V and 6 bases from J, with 6 bases between. This CDR3 has 13 amino acids. The CDR3 nucleotides are TGTGCCAGCAGCTTAATTCTAGCCGGGGAGCTGTTTTTT. It encodes CASSLILAGELFF.

The DNA of the CDR3 is TGTGCCAGCAGCGGACAGGGACTAGCGGGGGGTGACCAAGAGACCCAGTACTTC. It encodes CASSGQGLAGGDQETQYF. This chain joins TRBV5-5 and TRBJ2-5; 15 positions agree with TRBD2. V shed 4 bases and J 0 bases; nucleotides not matched to a gene: 7. The germline V gene has CDR1 SGHKS and CDR2 YYEKEE (reference sequence). The length of the CDR3 is 18 residues.

This clone was counted between two and nine times. The chain is built from TRBV18 and TRBJ2-5, with D tentatively TRBD1 (5 bases). Trimming took off 2 bases at V and 3 bases at J, with 10 bases between the two ends. The V gene's germline CDR1 is KGHSH and CDR2 LQKENI. The CDR3 is made up of 14 amino acids. CDR3 amino acids: CASSPTPREETQYF. CDR3 nucleotide sequence: TGTGCCAGCTCACCAACCCCCAGGGAAGAGACCCAGTACTTC.

V gene TRBV5-1 combines with J gene TRBJ2-1; maybe TRBD1 (5 bases). Germline values: CDR1 SGHRS, CDR2 YFSETQ. The CDR3 contains 13 residues. V lost 5 bases and J lost 8, with 14 bases in between. CDR3 in amino acids: CASRGPQVDEQFF. DNA for the CDR3: TGCGCCAGCAGGGGGCCTCAGGTGGATGAGCAGTTCTTC.

The gene calls are TRBV30 and TRBJ1-6; possible D gene TRBD1, 6 bases. The CDR3 sequence is 18 residues long. The germline gives CDR1 GTSNPN, CDR2 SVGIG (reference sequence). Trimming pared 3 bases from V and 0 bases from J, leaving 18 bases between. CDR3 in DNA: TGTGCCTGGAGGGGACCCTCGGACAGTCTCTCCTATAATTCACCCCTCCACTTT. Encoded protein: CAWRGPSDSLSYNSPLHF.

This chain links TRBV19 with TRBJ1-2, with D possibly TRBD1 on 5 matching bases. V gave up 3 bases and J gave up 3 bases, with 14 bases separating them. This CDR3 is 15 amino acids long. Germline loops: CDR1 LNHDA, CDR2 SQIVND (reference sequence). CDR3 sequence reads: CASSIGQGGYYGYTF. CDR3 in DNA: TGTGCCAGTAGTATCGGTCAGGGTGGGTACTATGGCTACACCTTC.

The V and J genes are TRBV19 and TRBJ2-3; TRBD2 might be the D (7 bases). Trimming stripped 3 bases from V and 6 bases from J, with 13 bases between. The CDR3 is made up of 14 amino acids. CDR1 and CDR2 (germline): LNHDA, SQIVND (reference sequence). The CDR3 region has the DNA TGTGCCAGTAGTATGGGGGGGCCGGGGGATACGCAGTATTTT. This codes for CASSMGGPGDTQYF. Together with reference TRBV19 and TRBJ2-3, the CDR3 gives the full variable domain: DGGITQSPKYLFRKEGQNVTLSCEQNLNHDAMYWYRQDPGQGLRLIYYSQIVNDFQKGDIAEGYSVSREKKESFPLTVTSAQKNPTAFYLCASSMGGPGDTQYFGPGTRLTVL.

The chain carries TRBV5-1 and TRBJ2-5; D might be TRBD1 (5 bases). The CDR3 is made up of 13 amino acids. Deletions cut 4 bases from V and 4 bases from J, with 11 bases between. CDR1 and CDR2 (germline): SGHRS, YFSETQ. The CDR3 here is CASSQGRRETQYF. For the CDR3, the DNA is TGCGCCAGCAGCCAGGGTAGAAGAGAGACCCAGTACTTC.

The chain has TRBV19 and TRBJ1-2, with D tentatively TRBD1 (5 bases). The V gene lost 6 bases and the J gene lost 6 bases, with 11 bases spanning the gap. Germline V gene lookup returns CDR1 LNHDA and CDR2 SQIVND (reference sequence). This CDR3 has 12 residues. The CDR3 is CASRERGDGYTF. The CDR3 nucleotides are TGTGCCAGTAGGGAAAGGGGTGATGGCTACACCTTC.

The chain has TRBV5-8 and TRBJ2-5, with 12 bases aligning to TRBD2. This CDR3 is 16 amino acids long. V shed 8 bases, J shed 1 base, and the junction held 9 bases outside the gene matches. Per the germline V gene, CDR1 is SGHTS and CDR2 is YDEGEE. The CDR3 coding sequence is TGTGCCAGGGAACTACTAGCGGGGGGTTTCCAAGAGACCCAGTACTTC. This codes for CARELLAGGFQETQYF.

The gene calls are TRBV3-1 (or the pseudogene TRBV3-2) and TRBJ2-6, with TRBD1 matching 7 bases. The germline V gene encodes CDR1 LGHDT and CDR2 YNNKEL (reference sequence). V dropped 4 bases and J dropped 2; count of bases not matched to a gene: 2. The CDR3 length is 15 residues. The CDR3 loop is CASSRGQPGANVLTF. In DNA, the CDR3 is TGTGCCAGCAGCCGGGGACAGCCTGGGGCCAACGTCCTGACTTTC.

The chain combines TRBV6-5 with TRBJ1-2, with 7 positions matching TRBD1. After removal of 5 bases from V and 4 bases from J, the junction contained 10 bases not matched to a gene. The CDR3 loop spans 15 amino acids. CDR1 and CDR2 from the germline V gene are MNHEY and SVGAGI. The CDR3 DNA follows: TGTGCCAGCAGTACGGACAGGAGGGGAAGCTATGGCTACACCTTC. Amino acid sequence: CASSTDRRGSYGYTF.

This chain connects TRBV12-3 or TRBV12-4 to TRBJ1-1; 7 bases map to TRBD1. The CDR3 loop spans 13 amino acids. V trimming: 6 bases; J trimming: 6 bases; junction bases outside the gene matches: 7. CDR3 residues: CASSQTGSPEAFF. The DNA of the CDR3 is TGTGCCAGCAGCCAGACAGGGTCTCCTGAAGCTTTCTTT.

This chain joins TRBV7-8 and TRBJ2-5, with 10 bases lining up with TRBD2. Germline CDR1 and CDR2: SGHVS and FQNEAQ. CDR3 length: 17 residues. Trimming removed 3 bases from V and 1 base from J; junction bases left unmatched: 8. CDR3 bases: TGTGCCAGCAGCTTTAACAAGCGGGGGGGTCTCCAAGAGACCCAGTACTTC. It is translated as CASSFNKRGGLQETQYF.

The genes are TRBV18 and TRBJ1-1; tentative D call: TRBD1 (5 bases). V was cut by 5 bases and J by 3 bases, with 7 bases left in between. The germline V gene encodes CDR1 KGHSH and CDR2 LQKENI. The CDR3 runs 12 residues. CDR3 coding DNA: TGTGCCAGCTCATGGGGGGACACTGAAGCTTTCTTT. This codes for CASSWGDTEAFF.

The chain joins TRBV5-5 to TRBJ2-3; perhaps TRBD1 as D (6 bases). The CDR3 has 15 residues. Looked up from germline, CDR1 is SGHKS and CDR2 is YYEKEE (reference sequence). V lost 4 bases to trimming and J lost 0 bases, with 12 bases between them. CDR3 in DNA: TGTGCCAGCAGCAACAGGGCCCGGAGCACAGATACGCAGTATTTT. This encodes CASSNRARSTDTQYF.